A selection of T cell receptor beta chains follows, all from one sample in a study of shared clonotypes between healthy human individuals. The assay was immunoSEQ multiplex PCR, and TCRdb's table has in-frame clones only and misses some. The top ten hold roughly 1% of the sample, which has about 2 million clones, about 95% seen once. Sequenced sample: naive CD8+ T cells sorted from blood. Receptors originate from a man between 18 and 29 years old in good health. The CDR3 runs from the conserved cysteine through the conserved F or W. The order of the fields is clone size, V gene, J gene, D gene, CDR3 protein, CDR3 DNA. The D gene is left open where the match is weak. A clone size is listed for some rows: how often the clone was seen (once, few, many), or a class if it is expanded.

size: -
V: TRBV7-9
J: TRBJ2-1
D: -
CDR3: CASSMGEVYNEQFF
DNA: TGTGCCAGCAGTATGGGGGAGGTTTACAATGAGCAGTTCTTC

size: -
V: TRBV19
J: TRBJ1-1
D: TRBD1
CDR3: CASSNPGQGTSEAFF
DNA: TGTGCCAGTAGCAACCCGGGACAGGGGACGTCTGAAGCTTTCTTT

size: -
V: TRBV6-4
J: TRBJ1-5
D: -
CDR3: CASNAGQHF
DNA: TGTGCCAGCAACGCGGGGCAGCATTTT

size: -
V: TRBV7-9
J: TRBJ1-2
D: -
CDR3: CASSSPLRQEGHGYTF
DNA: TGTGCCAGCAGCTCCCCCCTCAGACAGGAAGGGCATGGCTACACCTTC

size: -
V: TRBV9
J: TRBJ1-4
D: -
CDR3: CASSNPGPGDEKLFF
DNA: TGTGCCAGCAGCAACCCCGGACCAGGGGATGAAAAACTGTTTTTT

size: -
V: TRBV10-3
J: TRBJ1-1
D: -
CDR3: CAISGGPNTEAFF
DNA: TGTGCCATCAGTGGCGGACCGAACACTGAAGCTTTCTTT

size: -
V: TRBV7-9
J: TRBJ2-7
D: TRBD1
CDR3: CASSSRELDRSYEQYF
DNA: TGTGCCAGCAGTTCCCGTGAGTTGGACAGGAGCTACGAGCAGTACTTC

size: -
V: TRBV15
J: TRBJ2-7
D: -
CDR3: CATSRVSGSEQYF
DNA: TGTGCCACCAGCAGAGTATCAGGCTCCGAGCAGTACTTC

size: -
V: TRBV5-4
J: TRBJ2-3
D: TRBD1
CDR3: CASPSLGQGAENGAQRTQYF
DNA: TGTGCCAGCCCTTCCCTGGGACAGGGGGCTGAGAACGGGGCCCAAAGAACGCAGTATTTT

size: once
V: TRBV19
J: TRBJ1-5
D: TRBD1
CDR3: CASSPGQSLYQPQHF
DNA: TGTGCCAGTAGCCCGGGACAGTCATTATATCAGCCCCAGCATTTT

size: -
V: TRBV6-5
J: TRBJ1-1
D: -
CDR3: CASSYSFGASEAFF
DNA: TGTGCCAGCAGTTACTCGTTCGGCGCCTCTGAAGCTTTCTTT

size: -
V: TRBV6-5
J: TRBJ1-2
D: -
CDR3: CASSSDRLNGYTF
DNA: TGTGCCAGCAGCTCCGACAGGCTGAATGGCTACACCTTC

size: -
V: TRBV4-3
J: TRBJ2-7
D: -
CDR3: CASSQDVAVYEQYF
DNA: TGCGCCAGCAGCCAAGACGTAGCGGTCTACGAGCAGTACTTC

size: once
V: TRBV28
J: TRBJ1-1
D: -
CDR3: CASSTEGYYLDSVNTEAFF
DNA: TGTGCCAGCAGCACTGAAGGATACTACCTAGACAGCGTGAACACTGAAGCTTTCTTT

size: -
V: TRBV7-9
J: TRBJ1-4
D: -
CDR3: CASSSGQGIPNEKLFF
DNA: TGTGCCAGCAGCTCAGGTCAGGGGATCCCTAATGAAAAACTGTTTTTT

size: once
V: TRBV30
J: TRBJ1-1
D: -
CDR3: CAWSPRGSGGTEAFF
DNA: TGTGCCTGGAGTCCCCGGGGGAGCGGAGGGACTGAAGCTTTCTTT

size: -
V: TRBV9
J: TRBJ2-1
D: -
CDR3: CASSAGGYNEQFF
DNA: TGTGCCAGCAGTGCTGGTGGCTACAATGAGCAGTTCTTC

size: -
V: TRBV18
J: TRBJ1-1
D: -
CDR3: CASSPLAGDTEAFF
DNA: TGTGCCAGCTCACCACTTGCGGGGGACACTGAAGCTTTCTTT

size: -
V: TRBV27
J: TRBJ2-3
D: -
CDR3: CASSHGTDTQYF
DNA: TGTGCCAGCAGCCACGGCACAGATACGCAGTATTTT

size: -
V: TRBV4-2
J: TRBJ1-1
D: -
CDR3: CASSPGGENTEAFF
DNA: TGTGCCAGCAGCCCCGGTGGGGAGAACACTGAAGCTTTCTTT

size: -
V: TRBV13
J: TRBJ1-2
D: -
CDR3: CASSLASTSNYGYTF
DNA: TGTGCCAGCAGCTTAGCGTCTACATCGAACTATGGCTACACCTTC

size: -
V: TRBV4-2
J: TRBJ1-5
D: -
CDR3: CASSQDSYSNQPQHF
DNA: TGTGCCAGCAGCCAAGATTCCTATAGCAATCAGCCCCAGCATTTT

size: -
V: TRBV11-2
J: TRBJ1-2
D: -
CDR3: CASSLGGGTYGYTF
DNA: TGTGCCAGCAGCTTAGGAGGCGGTACTTATGGCTACACCTTC

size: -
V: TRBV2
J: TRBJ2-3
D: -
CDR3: CASMPNTDTQYF
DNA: TGTGCCAGCATGCCAAACACAGATACGCAGTATTTT

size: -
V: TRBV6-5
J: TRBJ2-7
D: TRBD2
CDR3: CASSTGTSNYEQYF
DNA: TGTGCCAGCAGTACCGGGACTAGTAACTACGAGCAGTACTTC

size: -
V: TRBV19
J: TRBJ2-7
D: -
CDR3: CASSIYGGPVYEQYF
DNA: TGTGCCAGTAGTATTTACGGGGGGCCGGTGTACGAGCAGTACTTC

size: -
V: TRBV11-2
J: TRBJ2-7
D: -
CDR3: CASSLSPSYEQYF
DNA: TGTGCCAGCAGTTTATCCCCCTCCTACGAGCAGTACTTC

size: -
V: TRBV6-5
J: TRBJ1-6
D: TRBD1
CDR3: CASSSYAGTANSPLHF
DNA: TGTGCCAGCAGTTCCTACGCTGGGACAGCGAATTCACCCCTCCACTTT

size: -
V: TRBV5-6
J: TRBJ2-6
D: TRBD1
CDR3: CASSQRQGPSGANVLTF
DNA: TGTGCCAGCAGCCAAAGACAGGGCCCCTCTGGGGCCAACGTCCTGACTTTC

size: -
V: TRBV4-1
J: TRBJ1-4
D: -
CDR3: CASSHNRATNEKLFF
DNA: TGCGCCAGCAGCCATAACAGGGCAACTAATGAAAAACTGTTTTTT

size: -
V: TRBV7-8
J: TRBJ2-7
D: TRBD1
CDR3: CASSLATGDEQYF
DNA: TGTGCCAGCAGCTTAGCGACAGGGGACGAGCAGTACTTC

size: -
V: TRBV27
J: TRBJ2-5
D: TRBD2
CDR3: CASSLGGADQETQYF
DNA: TGTGCCAGCAGTTTGGGAGGGGCGGATCAGGAGACCCAGTACTTC

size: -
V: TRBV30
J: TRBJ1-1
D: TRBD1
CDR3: CASDRGDTEAFF
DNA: TGTGCCTCAGACAGGGGGGACACTGAAGCTTTCTTT

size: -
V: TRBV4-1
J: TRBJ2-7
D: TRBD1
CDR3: CASSQITGTGGEQYF
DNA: TGCGCCAGCAGCCAAATAACCGGGACAGGTGGGGAGCAGTACTTC

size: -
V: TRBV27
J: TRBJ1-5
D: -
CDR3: CASSATQGSQPQHF
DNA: TGTGCCAGCTCAGCAACCCAGGGAAGTCAGCCCCAGCATTTT

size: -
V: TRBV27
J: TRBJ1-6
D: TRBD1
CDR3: CASGQGPGSYNSPLHF
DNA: TGTGCCAGTGGACAGGGACCAGGCTCCTATAATTCACCCCTCCACTTT

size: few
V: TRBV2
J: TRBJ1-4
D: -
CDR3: CASSEQQLNEKLFF
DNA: TGTGCCAGCAGTGAACAACAGCTAAATGAAAAACTGTTTTTT

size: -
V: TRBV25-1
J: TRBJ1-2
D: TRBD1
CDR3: CASSAGGNYGYTF
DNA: TGTGCCAGCAGTGCAGGGGGGAACTATGGCTACACCTTC

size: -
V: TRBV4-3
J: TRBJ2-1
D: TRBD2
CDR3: CASSQASSGNNEQFF
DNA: TGCGCCAGCAGCCAAGCTTCAAGCGGGAACAATGAGCAGTTCTTC

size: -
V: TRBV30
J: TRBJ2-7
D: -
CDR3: CAWSTDHVEQYF
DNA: TGTGCCTGGAGTACGGACCACGTCGAGCAGTACTTC

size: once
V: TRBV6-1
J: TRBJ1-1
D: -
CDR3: CASSETAGWPEAFF
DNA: TGTGCCAGCAGTGAAACCGCGGGGTGGCCTGAAGCTTTCTTT

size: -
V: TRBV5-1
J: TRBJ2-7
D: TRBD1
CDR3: CASSYPGQGIYEQYF
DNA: TGCGCCAGCAGCTACCCGGGACAGGGGATCTACGAGCAGTACTTC

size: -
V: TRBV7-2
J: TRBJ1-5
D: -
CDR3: CASSAWGNSNQPQHF
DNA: TGTGCCAGCAGCGCGTGGGGGAATAGCAATCAGCCCCAGCATTTT

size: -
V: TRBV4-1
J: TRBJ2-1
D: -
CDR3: CASRGADSFYNEQFF
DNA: TGCGCCAGCAGGGGCGCAGACTCTTTCTACAATGAGCAGTTCTTC

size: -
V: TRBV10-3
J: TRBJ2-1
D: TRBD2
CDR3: CAIMGTTSGVYNEQFF
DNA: TGTGCCATCATGGGGACTACCAGTGGGGTCTACAATGAGCAGTTCTTC

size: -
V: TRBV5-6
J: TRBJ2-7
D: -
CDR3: CASSLGPESGEQYF
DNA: TGTGCCAGCAGCTTGGGACCTGAATCGGGCGAGCAGTACTTC

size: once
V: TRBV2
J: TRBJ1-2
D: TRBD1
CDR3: CASSEGTGDFTGYTF
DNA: TGTGCCAGCAGTGAAGGGACAGGGGATTTCACGGGCTACACCTTC

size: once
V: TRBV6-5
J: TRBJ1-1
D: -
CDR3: CASSRGGVGDTEAFF
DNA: TGTGCCAGCAGTAGAGGAGGGGTAGGGGACACTGAAGCTTTCTTT

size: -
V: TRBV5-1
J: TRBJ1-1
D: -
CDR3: CASSTSGGTEAFF
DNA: TGCGCCAGCAGCACCTCCGGGGGCACTGAAGCTTTCTTT

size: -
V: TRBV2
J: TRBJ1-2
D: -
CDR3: CASSDANIYGYTF
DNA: TGTGCCAGCAGTGACGCGAATATCTATGGCTACACCTTC

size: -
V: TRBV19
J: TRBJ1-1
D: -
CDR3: CASSVATEAFF
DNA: TGTGCCAGTAGTGTGGCCACTGAAGCTTTCTTT

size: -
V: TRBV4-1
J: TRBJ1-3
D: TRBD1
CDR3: CASSYRGQGSENSGNTIYF
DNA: TGCGCCAGCAGCTACCGGGGACAGGGGTCGGAGAACTCTGGAAACACCATATATTTT

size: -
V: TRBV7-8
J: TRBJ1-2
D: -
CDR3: CASSLVTQLYGYTF
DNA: TGTGCCAGCAGCTTAGTCACACAGCTCTATGGCTACACCTTC

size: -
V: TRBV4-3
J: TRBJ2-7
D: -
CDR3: CASSQERAIQEQYF
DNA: TGCGCCAGCAGCCAAGAGAGGGCGATCCAGGAGCAGTACTTC

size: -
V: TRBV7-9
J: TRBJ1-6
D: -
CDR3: CASSLGAGNSPLHF
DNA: TGTGCCAGCAGCTTGGGGGCAGGGAATTCACCCCTCCACTTT